The present T cell receptor beta chain was sequenced within a study of OX40 agonist ivuxolimab in advanced cancers. Across the study: Each patient was given ivuxolimab into a vein every 2 weeks, at 0.01 to 10 mg/kg. Head and neck, renal cell, melanoma or hepatocellular carcinoma were the cancers that dose-escalation patients had.

Findings of the study overall: CD4+ and CD8+ blood T cells expanded clonally by week 6 at 0.1 to 3.0 mg/kg.

A remark on this clone: What it binds is unknown.

Sequencing used immunoSEQ multiplex PCR; TCRdb keeps in-frame clones, though not all of them. This sample has 45,000 to 50,000 clones, with roughly 81% found just once. Sequencing was performed on CD4+ or CD8+ T cells sorted from blood, taken in a trial of the OX40 agonist ivuxolimab. The receptor comes from an adult with an advanced solid tumor such as melanoma, head and neck, liver or kidney cancer.

Here the CDR3 DNA reads TGCAGCGTTGAACTGGCCGCAGAGCCGACCTCATATGGCTACACCTTC. Translation: CSVELAAEPTSYGYTF. V is TRBV29-1 and J is TRBJ1-2; D gene uncertain. The V and J ends lost 2 bases and 5 bases respectively, with 21 bases between them. CDR3 length: 16 amino acids. CDR1 SQVTM and CDR2 ANQGSEA come from the germline V gene.